This TCR beta chain was sequenced during a study of blood T cell repertoires in COVID-19. Background on the study: Sites across the United States, Italy and Spain contributed samples from acute and convalescent COVID-19.

This table comes from immunoSEQ multiplex PCR, and its TCRdb copy is limited to in-frame clones, with some not included. The sample has about 250,000 clones, 75% to 95% seen once. Germline loops: CDR1 SGHTA, CDR2 FQGNSA. The V gene end was trimmed by 5 bases and the J gene end by 1 base; junction bases not matched to a gene: 3. This CDR3 has 15 residues. Study members were between roughly 18 and 100 years old and lived in 24 US regions. Researchers sorted participants into cohorts using their self-reported clinical history. Among Cohort 3 donors, those recovered had two negative PCRs, clearance, or symptom resolution.

The rearrangement uses TRBV7-2 and TRBJ2-1; 9 positions agree with TRBD2. This receptor was taken from a woman in her late teens or twenties who had recovered from COVID-19. Sequencing was done on a sample of PBMCs or T cells enriched from blood (not recorded which). The CDR3 sequence is CASSLSGGSYNEQFF. The CDR3 DNA reads as TGTGCCAGCAGCCTAAGCGGGGGGTCCTACAATGAGCAGTTCTTC.